This T cell receptor beta chain was captured by sequencing in a study of cytomegalovirus exposure and HLA in healthy donors. Points from the study as a whole: Cytomegalovirus-associated status was assigned to 150 to 200 TCR beta chains. Whilst most TCR sequences proved rare, a subset of public TCRs occurred across many donors. Analysis was carried out at a later point, and it linked a missense DCLRE1C variant to TCR beta V- and J-gene trimming. TCR association rates varied by HLA locus in a later analysis, with DRB1 highest and HLA-C lowest.

Researchers ran the PCR with 60 Vbeta and 13 Jbeta primers. Profiling relied on immunoSEQ multiplex PCR, and the TCRdb table lists in-frame clones only, not all of them. The sample lists around 74,000 clones; approximately 78% were seen once. Trimming took 3 bases from V and 4 from J, leaving 11 bases between them. Germline V gene lookup returns CDR1 WSHSY and CDR2 SAAADI. This CDR3 region has 14 residues. This clone was seen only once. Its antigen is not known. The chain recombines TRBV10-2 with TRBJ2-3; D might be TRBD1 (6 bases). The clonotype originates from a man aged 40-50 years in good health and CMV-seronegative. Sequences were obtained from PBMCs. The CDR3 DNA is TGCGCCAGCAGTGAAGTGGGACAATCAGATACGCAGTATTTT. Amino acids: CASSEVGQSDTQYF.